The T cell receptor beta chain described here comes from a study of blood T cell repertoires in COVID-19 (TCRdb year 2020). In the study overall: The collaborator samples originated in the United States, Italy and Spain and spanned the acute and convalescent phases of COVID-19. Nearly every sample came with metadata listing a de-identified subject ID, COVID-19 status, age in years and sex. Where available, HLA class I and class II types were taken from metadata supplied by the sample provider and were not determined by assay-based typing. The material from the prospective study consisted of cDNA or gDNA derived from T cells, B-cell-depleted T cells, or PBMCs. Subjects who had been exposed to COVID-19, were actively infected with it, or had recovered from it provided the deeply sampled blood TCRbeta repertoires that made up the dataset. The repertoires were made available in a free public database intended to serve as a resource for research on the immune response to SARS-CoV-2. The samples were drawn from the first 160 participants of the ongoing ImmuneRACE study and from 1,254 subjects provided by 6 global collaborators.

At one collaborating source in Seattle, patients were enrolled during active infection and were followed longitudinally through the course of disease. Whole blood was collected in K2EDTA tubes by collaborating institutions according to the institutions' own protocols. For TCRbeta analysis, collaborators shipped samples as frozen whole blood, isolated PBMCs, or DNA extracted from either of those sample types. Overall study results and their limits: How much clinical and demographic metadata was included differed by source and by participant, and the metadata was provided uncurated.

TCRbeta CDR3 regions were amplified from genomic DNA using the immunoSEQ Assay, a bias-controlled multiplex PCR. Turning to the authors' computational methods: Nucleated cell counts per sample were estimated from amplification of reference gene primers within the assay. To quantify the absolute abundance of each unique TCRbeta CDR3 rearrangement, sequence reads were collapsed and filtered. For each sample, productive Simpson clonality was calculated as the square root of Simpson's diversity index across productive rearrangements. The source is immuneACCESS, and TCRdb retained only in-frame sequences with V and J called. Part of the clones is not carried over; for the studies checked, unresolved V genes explain less than half of this, and the remainder is unexplained. That table gives V, J and clone size, and the DNA gave D and trimming. This sample lists under 450,000 clones; more than 70% were detected once. Roughly an eighth of the sample is held by the ten biggest clonotypes.

A remark on this clone: Its antigen remains undetermined. No clone much larger than this one lies a single base away; base qualities are absent.

Material for sequencing was peripheral blood. This receptor was obtained from a woman between 50 and 59 years old with COVID-19, enrolled during active disease.

CDR3 loop: CASSRSYSGANVLTF. The nucleotides are TGTGCCAGCAGCCGCAGTTACTCTGGGGCCAACGTCCTGACTTTC. The V and J segments used are TRBV11-2 and TRBJ2-6, with the D gene not clear enough to name. The germline V gene gives CDR1 as SGHAT and CDR2 as FQNNGV. Deletion took 5 bases off V and 0 bases off J, with a span of 8 bases between the germline ends. The CDR3 has 15 amino acids, counting the end cysteine and phenylalanine. Only the CDR3 portion is preserved as DNA: 45 bases, with reading frame beginning at the first base.